This passage covers 27 T cell receptor beta chains from one sample sequenced in a study of Graves' ophthalmopathy and Graves' hyperthyroidism. Amplification of TCR beta CDR3 regions used RNA transcripts. First-round RT-PCR relied on HTBI primers, and a second-round multiplex PCR came next. TCRdb processed the multiplex PCR reads anew with MiXCR; each CDR3 protein has one entry. The sample includes nearly 400,000 distinct CDR3 sequences, around 20% of them seen just once. Material: peripheral blood. These receptor sequences come from a woman between 18 and 29 years old with Graves' ophthalmopathy.

This clonotype has ten or more counts. This rearrangement joins TRBV7-2 to TRBJ2-2, with D uncertain. The CDR3 covers 14 residues. Germline assignment: CDR1 SGHTA and CDR2 FQGNSA. Trimming removed 5 bases at V and 0 bases at J, with 7 bases between. The CDR3 bases are TGTGCCAGCAGCAAAATTGCGAACACCGGGGAGCTGTTTTTT. Its translation: CASSKIANTGELFF.

A few counts support this clonotype. The J gene is TRBJ2-2, the V gene TRBV11-2; the D gene could be TRBD1 or TRBD2 (5 bases each). The germline V gene encodes CDR1 SGHAT and CDR2 FQNNGV. The V and J ends lost 5 bases and 0 bases respectively, with 16 bases between them. The CDR3 sequence is 17 residues long. The CDR3 protein is CASSRGVGTSNTGELFF. CDR3 nucleotide sequence: TGTGCCAGCAGCCGAGGGGTAGGGACCTCGAACACCGGGGAGCTGTTTTTT.

This clonotype was recorded at least ten times. This sequence joins TRBV7-3 and TRBJ2-6, with D perhaps TRBD1 (5 bases). V was trimmed by 5 bases and J by 3 bases, leaving 11 bases between them. Germline CDR1 is SGHTA and CDR2 is FQGTGA. This CDR3 spans 15 amino acids. This chain's CDR3 is CASSPGRVGANVLTF. CDR3 sequence (DNA): TGTGCCAGCAGCCCCGGCAGGGTTGGGGCCAACGTCCTGACTTTC.

This clonotype was counted many times. This chain links TRBV11-2 with TRBJ1-6; no reliable D call. The V gene's germline CDR1 is SGHAT and CDR2 FQNNGV. V was clipped by 4 bases and J by 0 bases, with 7 bases between them. The CDR3 length is 15 residues. CDR3 residues: CASSSQSSYNSPLHF. CDR3 sequence (DNA): TGTGCCAGCAGCTCACAGAGCTCCTATAATTCACCCCTCCACTTT.

The chain couples TRBV6-2 or TRBV6-3 to TRBJ2-7; the match to TRBD1 covers 9 bases. CDR3 length: 14 residues. The V gene's germline CDR1 is MNHEY and CDR2 SVGEGT. Trimming removed 6 bases from V and 5 bases from J; junction bases left unmatched: 8. The CDR3 DNA sequence: TGTGCCAGCAGCCGCGGGACAGGGTTGAACGAGCAGTACTTC. Translating it yields CASSRGTGLNEQYF.

This clonotype was seen repeatedly, ten times or more. This chain joins TRBV6-5 and TRBJ2-7; 10 bases match TRBD1. Germline V gene lookup returns CDR1 MNHEY and CDR2 SVGAGI. There are 15 residues in the CDR3. V lost 6 bases, J lost 3 bases, and 8 bases stayed unmatched. The CDR3 DNA reads as TGTGCCAGCAGAGGCCGGGACAGGGGACTCTACGAGCAGTACTTC. This translates into CASRGRDRGLYEQYF.

Ten or more counts support this clonotype. The J gene is TRBJ1-1, the V gene TRBV19; D gene ambiguous. The ends were cut back, 9 bases at V and 3 bases at J, with 5 bases in the middle. The CDR3 spans 10 residues. The germline V gene has CDR1 LNHDA and CDR2 SQIVND (reference sequence). CDR3 residues: CASGHTEAFF. The CDR3 nucleotides are TGTGCCAGCGGGCACACTGAAGCTTTCTTT.

This clonotype was observed many times. The chain combines TRBV7-3 with TRBJ2-7; 7 bases fit TRBD1. The J segment lost 5 bases and the V segment lost 4 bases, leaving 5 bases of the junction unmatched. The CDR3 sequence is 13 residues long. Germline values: CDR1 SGHTA, CDR2 FQGTGA. For the CDR3, the DNA is TGTGCCAGCAGCTCCGGACAGGCCGACGAGCAGTACTTC. Its protein is CASSSGQADEQYF.

This clonotype was recorded many times. The chain couples TRBV6-1 to TRBJ2-7; TRBD2 agrees at 7 bases. Germline lookup yields CDR1 MNHNS and CDR2 SASEGT. CDR3 size: 15 residues. J lost 3 bases, V lost 3 bases, and 8 bases had no gene match. The CDR3 DNA follows: TGTGCCAGCAGTGATGTGCTGGGAGGGGACTACGAGCAGTACTTC. Residues: CASSDVLGGDYEQYF.

This clonotype was picked up a small number of times. The gene calls are TRBV6-1 and TRBJ2-7; D remains ambiguous. Germline assignment: CDR1 MNHNS and CDR2 SASEGT. The CDR3 covers 13 residues. V lost 8 bases and J 4 bases, leaving 15 bases between the germline ends. The chain's CDR3 is CASPGETEYEQYF. CDR3 in DNA: TGTGCCAGCCCTGGCGAAACGGAGTACGAGCAGTACTTC.

At least ten counts were recorded for this clonotype. This chain uses TRBV6-1 with TRBJ1-1, with D possibly TRBD1 on 6 matching bases. The V end was cut by 4 bases, the J end by 7 bases, with 10 bases between. The CDR3 spans 12 residues. The V gene's germline CDR1 is MNHNS and CDR2 SASEGT. The CDR3 reads CASSGRGLEAFF. DNA for the CDR3: TGTGCCAGCAGTGGCCGGGGGCTTGAAGCTTTCTTT.

This clonotype was detected a few times. The chain employs TRBV30 and TRBJ2-5; TRBD2 matches 7 bases. Germline trimming cut 0 bases from V and 5 bases from J; bases unmatched to any gene: 9. This CDR3 has 15 residues. Germline lookup yields CDR1 GTSNPN and CDR2 SVGIG (reference sequence). The CDR3 nucleotides read TGTGCCTGGAGTGTACTCATGGGGGGAGGGGAGACCCAGTACTTC. Translation: CAWSVLMGGGETQYF. Looking up the rest from reference TRBV30 and TRBJ2-5 gives the full variable domain: SQTIHQWPATLVQPVGSPLSLECTVEGTSNPNLYWYRQAAGRGLQLLFYSVGIGQISSEVPQNLSASRPQDRQFILSSKKLLLSDSGFYLCAWSVLMGGGETQYFGPGTRLLVL.

This clonotype was counted many times. J is TRBJ2-7 and V is TRBV6-4; 11 nucleotides agree with TRBD1. V shed 5 bases, J shed 2 bases, and the junction held 17 bases outside the gene matches. The germline V gene encodes CDR1 MRHNA and CDR2 SNTAGT. This CDR3 comprises 19 residues. The CDR3 DNA sequence: TGTGCCAGCAGTCGGGGGACAGGGGGGCTCCAGGGTAGGGCCTACGAGCAGTACTTC. Translation gives CASSRGTGGLQGRAYEQYF.

This clonotype was detected ten times or more. This chain links TRBV28 with TRBJ1-2; TRBD1 agrees at 9 bases. The CDR3 runs to 14 residues. With V trimmed by 5 bases and J by 5 bases, 6 bases remained unmatched. Germline V gene sequence: CDR1 MDHEN, CDR2 SYDVKM. CDR3 in amino acids: CASSPGTGKYGYTF. The CDR3 DNA is TGTGCCAGCAGTCCTGGGACAGGGAAATATGGCTACACCTTC.

This clonotype was observed at least ten times. The rearrangement joins TRBV5-1 to TRBJ2-3; a possible D gene is TRBD1 (6 bases). The V end was cut by 3 bases, the J end by 6 bases, with 17 bases between. This CDR3 has 15 residues. CDR1 and CDR2 (germline): SGHRS, YFSETQ. The CDR3 sequence: CASSSDHGQLDTQYF. The CDR3 coding sequence is TGCGCCAGCAGCTCGGATCACGGACAGCTCGATACGCAGTATTTT.

This clonotype was picked up many times. The gene calls are TRBV15 and TRBJ1-1; D possibly corresponds to TRBD1 (6 bases). Deletions cut 7 bases from V and 1 base from J, with 13 bases between. There are 14 residues in the CDR3. The germline V gene encodes CDR1 LNHNV and CDR2 YYDKDF (reference sequence). In DNA, the CDR3 is TGTGCCACCACAGGGAGGGGGACGAACACTGAAGCTTTCTTT. It specifies CATTGRGTNTEAFF.

This clonotype was seen many times. CDR3: CASSRSPGQNQPQHF. CDR3 in DNA: TGTGCCAGCAGCCGTAGCCCGGGACAGAATCAGCCCCAGCATTTT. The chain links TRBV28 to TRBJ1-5, with 7 positions matching TRBD1. CDR1 is MDHEN and CDR2 is SYDVKM in the germline V gene. CDR3 length: 15 amino acids. V dropped 6 bases and J dropped 4; count of bases not matched to a gene: 9.

This clonotype was seen many times. The rearrangement links TRBV6-2 or TRBV6-3 to TRBJ2-7, with 8 bases fitting TRBD1. The V gene's germline CDR1 is MNHEY and CDR2 SVGEGT. Trimming took 5 bases from V and 2 from J; bases not matched to a gene: 5. The CDR3 covers 14 residues. Written as DNA, the CDR3 is TGTGCCAGCAGTCCCCCGGACAGGGCCTACGAGCAGTACTTC. Translation: CASSPPDRAYEQYF.

This clonotype has at least ten counts. The J gene is TRBJ2-7, the V gene TRBV7-8, with a possible D match to TRBD1 (6 bases). CDR1 and CDR2 from the germline V gene are SGHVS and FQNEAQ. The CDR3 consists of 16 residues. Trimming cost V 0 bases and J 2 bases, with 14 bases left between them. CDR3 bases: TGTGCCAGCAGCTTAGCGGTGGGGGCGGGTGCCTACGAGCAGTACTTC. Amino acid sequence: CASSLAVGAGAYEQYF.

This clonotype was recorded at least ten times. One end of the junction fails to match germline, which may point to a read error. The rearrangement joins TRBV12-3 or TRBV12-4 to TRBJ2-5; perhaps D is TRBD1 or TRBD2 (5 bases each). This CDR3 spans 15 amino acids. CDR3 loop: CTSSLAGTKGETQYF. As DNA, the CDR3 is TGTACCAGCAGTTTGGCCGGGACCAAGGGGGAGACCCAGTACTTC.

Ten or more counts support this clonotype. V gene TRBV20-1 combines with J gene TRBJ2-7, with D tentatively TRBD2 (6 bases). Germline CDR1 DFQATT, CDR2 SNEGSKA (reference sequence). This CDR3 has 14 amino acids. Trimming left V 6 bases short and J 2 bases short, with 17 bases between. The CDR3 sequence is CSARIGGLPYEQYF. CDR3 sequence (DNA): TGCAGTGCCAGAATTGGGGGACTTCCCTACGAGCAGTACTTC.

The chain uses TRBV6-1 and TRBJ1-6; D not certain. Germline CDR1 MNHNS, CDR2 SASEGT. Between the trimmed V and J ends, which lost 0 bases and 9 bases, there was a span of 6 bases. The CDR3 is 13 amino acids. CDR3: CASSEALSSPLHF. The CDR3 DNA reads as TGTGCCAGCAGTGAAGCGCTTTCTTCACCCCTCCACTTT.

The rearrangement joins TRBV9 to TRBJ2-5, with 7 bases identical to TRBD2. Germline loops: CDR1 SGDLS, CDR2 YYNGEE. J was trimmed by 5 bases and V by 0 bases; bases with no gene match: 7. The CDR3 contains 15 residues. The CDR3 DNA reads as TGTGCCAGCAGCGTAGGGGGGGGGACGGTGGAGACCCAGTACTTC. Protein product: CASSVGGGTVETQYF.

This clonotype occurred once. This chain links TRBV25-1 with TRBJ2-7; possibly TRBD1 for D (6 bases). Between the trimmed V and J ends, which lost 11 bases and 2 bases, there was a span of 16 bases. Per the germline V gene, CDR1 is MGHDK and CDR2 is SYGVNS. The CDR3 loop spans 13 amino acids. CDR3 residues: CAVRGWDTYEQYF. The CDR3 nucleotides are TGTGCCGTAAGAGGATGGGACACCTACGAGCAGTACTTC.

This clonotype came up once. The chain recombines TRBV12-3 or TRBV12-4 with TRBJ1-5; 9 bases map to TRBD1. This CDR3 region has 17 residues. V gave up 2 bases and J gave up 3 bases; unmatched junction bases: 8. The CDR3: CASSLLRDRDSNQPQHF. In DNA, the CDR3 is TGTGCCAGCAGTTTATTACGGGACAGGGACTCCAATCAGCCCCAGCATTTT.

This clonotype came up many times. The rearrangement joins TRBV7-2 to TRBJ2-7, with D perhaps TRBD2 (5 bases). V was clipped by 2 bases and J by 7 bases, with 9 bases between them. The CDR3 runs 12 residues. Germline V gene data show CDR1 as SGHTA and CDR2 as FQGNSA. For the CDR3, the DNA is TGTGCCAGCAGCTTACTCCGGAGGGAGCAGTACTTC. Translation: CASSLLRREQYF.

The rearrangement links TRBV7-8 to TRBJ2-7; possibly TRBD1 for D (6 bases). The CDR3 is 18 amino acids. The V and J ends lost 5 bases and 3 bases respectively, with 26 bases between them. Germline V gene lookup returns CDR1 SGHVS and CDR2 FQNEAQ. In DNA form, the CDR3 reads TGTGCCAGCAGCCCACCATGGATTGCGGCAGGGGCTAACTACGAGCAGTACTTC. Amino acids: CASSPPWIAAGANYEQYF.